This TCR beta chain was profiled in a study of T cell changes during pregnancy in multiple sclerosis. The CDR3 runs to 12 residues. V was cut by 2 bases and J by 4 bases, with 7 bases left in between. The germline V gene has CDR1 GTSNPN and CDR2 SVGIG (reference sequence). Here immunoSEQ multiplex PCR was the method, and the copy in TCRdb shows in-frame clones only, minus some. The data hold under 65,000 clones, with about 90% observed a single time. Source: CD4+ T cells from peripheral blood mononuclear cells, taken after pregnancy. The sequence came from a female donor with multiple sclerosis, enrolled in a pregnancy study. The chain links TRBV30 to TRBJ2-3, with D possibly TRBD1 on 5 matching bases. The CDR3 region has the DNA TGTGCCTGGAGTCTAGGGGCAGATACGCAGTATTTT. It is translated as CAWSLGADTQYF.